The clone carrying this T cell receptor beta chain occurred once. The antigen remains unidentified. Germline CDR1 MNHEY, CDR2 SVGAGI. V was shortened by 5 bases and J by 8 bases, with 10 bases between the two germline ends. The length of the CDR3 is 12 residues. This sample stems from a study of cytomegalovirus exposure and HLA in healthy donors. Study-level background: Among 150 million to 200 million T cells, an earlier analysis found about 110 million unique TCR beta sequences. Study-wide results and limits: Within a later analysis, the majority of CMV-associated TCR beta chains appeared HLA-restricted. Most likely, a cluster of highly shared sequence variants arose as a sequencing artifact.

The PCR made use of 60 Vbeta and 13 Jbeta primers. Repertoires were generated with immunoSEQ multiplex PCR, while TCRdb's copy carries only in-frame clones and drops some. The table includes about 140,000 clones, 76% detected once. This clonotype was obtained from a man aged 18 to 30 in good health and CMV-seronegative. This chain joins TRBV6-5 and TRBJ2-1; D is unresolved. Material for sequencing was PBMCs. The CDR3 sequence: CASSRLADEQFF. As DNA, the CDR3 is TGTGCCAGCAGTAGACTCGCTGATGAGCAGTTCTTC.